Listed here are 15 T cell receptor beta chains from one sample, sequenced in a study of persistence of HIV-infected CD4 T cells. The libraries were made with immunoSEQ version 4 in survey mode. The method was immunoSEQ multiplex PCR; TCRdb's version includes in-frame clones alone and lacks a portion of them. The sample holds about 39,000 clones, approximately 87% seen once. No antigen has been identified for these receptors. The stimulus was an HIV-1 Gag 15-mer peptide pool, approximately 0.93 ug/peptide/mL. CD40L/CD69 double-negative CD45RO-high memory CD4+ T cells were collected. The material was cultured CD4+ T cells from PBMCs, obtained from a patient who received antiretroviral therapy. Receptor source: an adult with HIV. The donor label of this sample is uncertain.

This chain uses TRBV7-2 with TRBJ2-3; D unresolved. CDR1 is SGHTA and CDR2 is FQGNSA in the germline V gene. The CDR3 consists of 15 residues. Trimming pared 1 base from V and 3 bases from J, leaving 11 bases between. In nucleotides, the CDR3 is TGTGCCAGCAGCTTAGACCCTTTGGGGACAGATACGCAGTATTTT. Its protein is CASSLDPLGTDTQYF.

This clone was seen more than once but under ten times. CDR3 sequence reads: CASSFEGVTYEQYF. CDR3 sequence (DNA): TGTGCCAGCTCATTTGAGGGGGTAACCTACGAGCAGTACTTC. The chain carries TRBV18 and TRBJ2-7; D perhaps matches TRBD1 (6 bases). The V end lost 5 bases, the J end lost 2 bases, and 13 bases lay between the germline ends. The CDR3 is 14 residues long. Germline values: CDR1 KGHSH, CDR2 LQKENI.

The rearrangement uses TRBV6-5 and TRBJ2-7, with TRBD1 as a possible D gene (6 bases). CDR3 length: 13 residues. Trimming stripped 6 bases from V and 6 bases from J, with 15 bases between. The germline V gene encodes CDR1 MNHEY and CDR2 SVGAGI. CDR3 loop: CASSKNLQGEQYF. The CDR3 DNA is TGTGCCAGCAGCAAAAACCTACAGGGCGAGCAGTACTTC.

The chain joins TRBV5-4 to TRBJ1-1, with a possible D match to TRBD1 (6 bases). In germline, CDR1 is SGHNT, CDR2 YYREEE (reference sequence). CDR3 length equals 13 residues. V lost 3 bases, J lost 5 bases, and 11 bases lay in between. CDR3 sequence reads: CASSSRDKTEAFF. The DNA of the CDR3 is TGTGCCAGCAGCTCCCGGGACAAGACTGAAGCTTTCTTT.

The chain is built from TRBV2 and TRBJ1-6, with TRBD1 as a possible D gene (5 bases). V was trimmed by 9 bases and J by 7 bases, leaving 19 bases between them. Germline V gene sequence: CDR1 SNHLY, CDR2 FYNNEI. The CDR3 has 15 amino acids. CDR3 nucleotide sequence: TGTGCCAGTACTCCTCCGGGACTGACAAATTCACCCCTCCACTTT. This gives the protein CASTPPGLTNSPLHF.

The DNA of the CDR3 is TGTGCCAGCAGCTTAAGGTGGGACACTGAAGCTTTCTTT. As protein: CASSLRWDTEAFF. The genes are TRBV7-9 and TRBJ1-1, with unresolved D. CDR3 length: 13 residues. Trimming shortened V by 2 bases and J by 3 bases, and 7 bases separated the two germline ends. Germline lookup yields CDR1 SEHNR and CDR2 FQNEAQ (reference sequence).

The chain has TRBV5-1 and TRBJ2-2, with D maybe TRBD1 (7 bases). The CDR3 loop spans 14 amino acids. The V end was cut by 8 bases, the J end by 5 bases, with 16 bases between. The V gene's germline CDR1 is SGHRS and CDR2 YFSETQ. This CDR3 is CASQPGGRTGELFF. The CDR3 region has the DNA TGCGCCAGTCAACCAGGGGGGAGGACCGGGGAGCTGTTTTTT.

This clone was observed once. The rearrangement uses TRBV6-1 and TRBJ2-1; unclear D gene. In germline, CDR1 is MNHNS, CDR2 SASEGT. This CDR3 has 15 amino acids. V was clipped by 2 bases and J by 4 bases, with 12 bases between them. The CDR3 region is CASSELPDPYNEQFF. CDR3 nucleotides: TGTGCCAGCAGTGAACTTCCGGATCCATACAATGAGCAGTTCTTC.

This clone was seen a single time. The V gene is TRBV28, the J gene TRBJ2-6, with no clear D. The CDR3 spans 17 residues. V lost 5 bases, J lost 0 bases, and 14 bases lay in between. CDR1 and CDR2 from the germline V gene are MDHEN and SYDVKM. In DNA form, the CDR3 reads TGTGCCAGCAGTCCCCACCGCGAGTTCTCTGGGGCCAACGTCCTGACTTTC. As protein: CASSPHREFSGANVLTF.

The chain links TRBV5-1 to TRBJ2-5; D is possibly TRBD1 (6 bases). Trimming removed 0 bases from V and 2 bases from J, with 14 bases in between. Germline V CDR1 and CDR2: SGHRS, YFSETQ. The CDR3 extends over 16 amino acids. The CDR3 nucleotides read TGCGCCAGCAGCTTGGAACCCCCCGGACAGCAAGAGACCCAGTACTTC. Translating it yields CASSLEPPGQQETQYF.

The chain is built from TRBV7-8 and TRBJ1-1; D remains ambiguous. CDR3 length: 11 residues. In germline, CDR1 is SGHVS, CDR2 FQNEAQ. Trimming left V 3 bases short and J 4 bases short, with 3 bases between. The CDR3 region has the DNA TGTGCCAGCAGCTTTACCACTGAAGCTTTCTTT. This sequence encodes CASSFTTEAFF.

This clone showed up just once. CDR3 residues: CASSYGRRHKINDRKKQFF. DNA of the CDR3: TGTGCCAGCAGTTACGGCCGCAGACACAAAATTAATGATAGGAAGAAGCAGTTCTTC. The chain joins TRBV6-7 to TRBJ2-1; no definite D call. TRBV6-7 is designated an ORF whose function remains uncertain. This CDR3 contains 19 residues. Trimming pared 2 bases from V and 11 bases from J, leaving 31 bases between.

The chain joins TRBV10-2 to TRBJ1-1; possible D gene TRBD1, 5 bases. The CDR3 consists of 13 residues. Germline V gene sequence: CDR1 WSHSY, CDR2 SAAADI. V was shortened by 0 bases and J by 10 bases, with 12 bases between the two germline ends. The CDR3 is CASSESAGRGAFF. The CDR3 nucleotides read TGCGCCAGCAGTGAGTCCGCGGGGCGAGGAGCTTTCTTT.

V is TRBV5-1 and J is TRBJ2-3; 10 positions match TRBD2. The junction had 2 bases not matched to a gene; V was cut back by 4 bases and J by 0 bases. This CDR3 region has 15 residues. Germline V gene sequence: CDR1 SGHRS, CDR2 YFSETQ. CDR3 DNA: TGCGCCAGCAGCCATAGCGGGGGGAGCACAGATACGCAGTATTTT. This encodes CASSHSGGSTDTQYF.

V is TRBV6-5 and J is TRBJ1-1; D possibly corresponds to TRBD1 (6 bases). Germline loops: CDR1 MNHEY, CDR2 SVGAGI. This CDR3 contains 12 residues. V lost 6 bases, J lost 7 bases, and 12 bases lay in between. Here the CDR3 DNA reads TGTGCCAGCAGAACAGGGCCTGGTGAAGCTTTCTTT. This translates into CASRTGPGEAFF.